Listed below are T cell receptor beta chains from one sample, sequenced in a study of neurological immune-mediated disorders. TCRdb re-called the 5' RACE reads through MiXCR, storing one row per CDR3 protein. The sample records around 97,000 distinct CDR3 sequences, 11% being singletons. Source material: PBMCs. These receptors all come from a female donor with HTLV-1-associated myelopathy (HAM/TSP). CDR3s include the opening cysteine and the closing phenylalanine or tryptophan. The D gene is left open where the match is weak. Clone size, where shown, is once, few, many, or a class for clones that have expanded.

j_gene: TRBJ2-2
d_gene: -
v_gene: TRBV12-3/TRBV12-4
abundance: many
CDR3aa: CASSSYGARRSGELFF
CDR3nt: TGTGCCAGCAGTTCATACGGGGCCCGAAGGTCTGGGGAGCTGTTTTTT

j_gene: TRBJ2-7
d_gene: -
v_gene: TRBV6-5
abundance: many
CDR3aa: CASRRQQGSYEQYF
CDR3nt: TGTGCCAGCAGACGACAACAAGGATCCTACGAGCAGTACTTC

j_gene: TRBJ2-3
d_gene: TRBD2
v_gene: TRBV7-7
abundance: many
CDR3aa: CASSLLTSGSTDTQYF
CDR3nt: TGTGCCAGCAGCTTGCTGACTAGCGGGAGCACAGATACGCAGTATTTT

j_gene: TRBJ1-1
d_gene: -
v_gene: TRBV5-1
abundance: many
CDR3aa: CASSFRSRGQGNTEAFF
CDR3nt: TGCGCCAGCAGCTTTCGGTCCAGGGGCCAGGGAAACACTGAAGCTTTCTTT

j_gene: TRBJ2-3
d_gene: -
v_gene: TRBV6-2/TRBV6-3
abundance: -
CDR3aa: CASSNSVSDTQYF
CDR3nt: TGTGCCAGCAGTAATAGCGTTTCAGATACGCAGTATTTT

j_gene: TRBJ2-1
d_gene: TRBD2
v_gene: TRBV7-9
abundance: many
CDR3aa: CASSSRTSGGISEQFF
CDR3nt: TGTGCCAGCAGCAGTAGGACTAGCGGGGGGATCAGTGAGCAGTTCTTC

j_gene: TRBJ2-2
d_gene: TRBD1
v_gene: TRBV20-1
abundance: -
CDR3aa: CSAMRDRVDTGELFF
CDR3nt: TGCAGTGCTATGCGGGACAGGGTAGACACCGGGGAGCTGTTTTTT

j_gene: TRBJ2-7
d_gene: TRBD2
v_gene: TRBV7-8
abundance: many
CDR3aa: CASSYPGGYEQYF
CDR3nt: TGTGCCAGCAGCTACCCGGGGGGCTACGAGCAGTACTTC

j_gene: TRBJ1-2
d_gene: -
v_gene: TRBV29-1
abundance: many
CDR3aa: CSVDIGFPDGYTF
CDR3nt: TGCAGCGTTGATATAGGGTTCCCTGATGGCTACACCTTC

j_gene: TRBJ2-3
d_gene: -
v_gene: TRBV11-2
abundance: many
CDR3aa: CASSSRLGTRSTDTQYF
CDR3nt: TGTGCCAGCAGCTCACGACTCGGGACAAGAAGCACAGATACGCAGTATTTT

j_gene: TRBJ2-2
d_gene: TRBD2
v_gene: TRBV12-3/TRBV12-4
abundance: -
CDR3aa: CASTRERGANTGELFF
CDR3nt: TGTGCCAGCACCCGGGAGCGGGGGGCGAACACCGGGGAGCTGTTTTTT

j_gene: TRBJ2-6
d_gene: -
v_gene: TRBV6-5
abundance: many
CDR3aa: CASSQFGSGANVLTF
CDR3nt: TGTGCCAGCAGTCAGTTCGGATCTGGGGCCAACGTCCTGACTTTC

j_gene: TRBJ2-3
d_gene: TRBD2
v_gene: TRBV20-1
abundance: many
CDR3aa: CSAKAGAPDTQYF
CDR3nt: TGCAGTGCTAAAGCGGGGGCCCCTGATACGCAGTATTTT

j_gene: TRBJ2-2
d_gene: -
v_gene: TRBV28
abundance: many
CDR3aa: CASARRVLLRVTGELFF
CDR3nt: TGTGCCAGCGCCCGGCGGGTCCTTCTACGTGTTACCGGGGAGCTGTTTTTT

j_gene: TRBJ2-7
d_gene: -
v_gene: TRBV20-1
abundance: many
CDR3aa: CSASSFLGDWGEQYF
CDR3nt: TGCAGTGCTTCCTCTTTTCTAGGGGATTGGGGCGAGCAGTACTTC

j_gene: TRBJ2-5
d_gene: -
v_gene: TRBV5-6
abundance: many
CDR3aa: CASSPDLGTAQETQYF
CDR3nt: TGTGCCAGCAGCCCTGACCTCGGGACGGCTCAAGAGACCCAGTACTTC

j_gene: TRBJ2-4
d_gene: -
v_gene: TRBV29-1
abundance: many
CDR3aa: CSAGGPGAKNIQYF
CDR3nt: TGCAGCGCCGGTGGTCCGGGGGCCAAAAACATTCAGTACTTC

j_gene: TRBJ2-7
d_gene: -
v_gene: TRBV20-1
abundance: many
CDR3aa: CSGNRDLTYEQYF
CDR3nt: TGCAGTGGGAACCGGGACCTAACCTACGAGCAGTACTTC

j_gene: TRBJ2-7
d_gene: -
v_gene: TRBV20-1
abundance: many
CDR3aa: CSASPLTRKYNEQYF
CDR3nt: TGCAGTGCTAGCCCCCTAACCAGGAAATACAACGAGCAGTACTTC

j_gene: TRBJ2-3
d_gene: TRBD1
v_gene: TRBV28
abundance: many
CDR3aa: CASSPQGAIGDTQYF
CDR3nt: TGTGCCAGCAGTCCACAGGGGGCAATAGGAGATACGCAGTATTTT

j_gene: TRBJ2-1
d_gene: -
v_gene: TRBV5-1
abundance: many
CDR3aa: CASSPRNYNEQFF
CDR3nt: TGCGCCAGCAGCCCGCGAAATTACAATGAGCAGTTCTTC

j_gene: TRBJ2-1
d_gene: -
v_gene: TRBV12-5
abundance: many
CDR3aa: CASGLVGRDEQFF
CDR3nt: TGTGCTAGTGGTTTGGTGGGCCGGGATGAGCAGTTCTTC

j_gene: TRBJ1-6
d_gene: -
v_gene: TRBV3-1
abundance: many
CDR3aa: CASSQESARGHSPLHF
CDR3nt: TGTGCCAGCAGCCAAGAGAGCGCGAGGGGCCATTCACCCCTCCACTTT

j_gene: TRBJ2-6
d_gene: -
v_gene: TRBV5-1
abundance: medium-sized
CDR3aa: CASSLDPGTGANVLTF
CDR3nt: TGCGCCAGCAGCTTGGATCCTGGGACTGGGGCCAACGTCCTGACTTTC

j_gene: TRBJ1-5
d_gene: -
v_gene: TRBV20-1
abundance: many
CDR3aa: CSAQGYGSQHF
CDR3nt: TGCAGTGCCCAAGGTTACGGGTCCCAGCATTTT

j_gene: TRBJ1-2
d_gene: -
v_gene: TRBV10-3
abundance: many
CDR3aa: CAISESTRGVGYTF
CDR3nt: TGTGCCATCAGTGAGTCGACTCGGGGGGTCGGCTACACCTTC

j_gene: TRBJ2-5
d_gene: TRBD1
v_gene: TRBV28
abundance: -
CDR3aa: CASSLFRDSLILF
CDR3nt: TGTGCCAGCAGTTTATTTAGGGACAGCCTCATTCTCTTC

j_gene: TRBJ2-3
d_gene: -
v_gene: TRBV7-9
abundance: many
CDR3aa: CASSFGRPSTDTQYF
CDR3nt: TGTGCCAGCAGCTTTGGACGGCCTAGCACAGATACGCAGTATTTT

j_gene: TRBJ2-3
d_gene: -
v_gene: TRBV5-1
abundance: few
CDR3aa: CASSSQGDTQYF
CDR3nt: TGCGCCAGCAGTTCCCAAGGAGATACGCAGTATTTT

j_gene: TRBJ1-3
d_gene: -
v_gene: TRBV3-1
abundance: -
CDR3aa: CASSPNPISGNTIYF
CDR3nt: TGTGCCAGCAGCCCGAACCCCATCTCTGGAAACACCATATATTTT